A single sample gave rise to the 3 T cell receptor beta chains below, sequenced in a study of glioma-infiltrating T cells after dendritic cell vaccination (dated by TCRdb to 2016 to 2017). Libraries were built with the immunoSEQ multiplex PCR assay. TCRdb mirrors the immuneACCESS table, restricted to in-frame sequences. Some clones are absent from its copies; in checked studies, under half trace to an unresolved V gene, and the reason for the others is unknown. Here the sample has about 65,000 clones; about 89% occur a single time. The top ten clones comprise approximately 10% of the sample. Reading the label with the study, this specimen's time point is: after dendritic cell vaccination, including at tumor progression/relapse. This sample comprised blood, obtained after dendritic cell vaccination. The source of these receptors is a human donor with glioblastoma.

This clone has only one observation. The chain joins TRBV6-1 to TRBJ2-7, with 9 bases fitting TRBD1. Per the germline V gene, CDR1 is MNHNS and CDR2 is SASEGT. CDR3 length: 17 amino acids. Trimming removed 4 bases from V and 8 bases from J; junction bases left unmatched: 18. This CDR3 is CASSAGTGNVGVSKQYF. The DNA for the CDR3 is TGTGCCAGCAGTGCCGGGACAGGGAACGTCGGGGTCTCAAAGCAGTACTTC.

The rearrangement links TRBV5-4 to TRBJ1-2; D is unclear. The CDR3 is 12 amino acids. V was trimmed by 4 bases and J by 8 bases, leaving 12 bases between them. The V gene's germline CDR1 is SGHNT and CDR2 YYREEE (reference sequence). The DNA of the CDR3 is TGTGCCAGCAGCCCTGAGGTCGGCGGCTACACCTTC. Residues: CASSPEVGGYTF.

The chain recombines TRBV5-1 with TRBJ2-5; the match to TRBD1 covers 8 bases. From germline, CDR1 is SGHRS and CDR2 YFSETQ. With V trimmed by 0 bases and J by 2 bases, 3 bases remained unmatched. CDR3 length: 15 residues. CDR3 DNA sequence: TGCGCCAGCAGCTTGGACGGGACAGGACAAGAGACCCAGTACTTC. Protein: CASSLDGTGQETQYF. The full variable domain, in which reference TRBV5-1 and TRBJ2-5 provide the parts outside the CDR3, is KAGVTQTPRYLIKTRGQQVTLSCSPISGHRSVSWYQQTPGQGLQFLFEYFSETQRNKGNFPGRFSGRQFSNSRSEMNVSTLELGDSALYLCASSLDGTGQETQYFGPGTRLLVL.